These 22 T cell receptor beta chains came from one sample sequenced in a study of T cell clones after liver transplantation. The table came from immunoSEQ multiplex PCR; TCRdb's copy has only in-frame clones and leaves some out. The repertoire consists of 4,500 to 6,500 clones, with approximately 31% occurring once and the leading ten covering roughly 16%. These TCRs' antigens remain unknown. Proliferating CFSE-low MLR cells were sequenced to define alloreactive TCRbeta sequences. Material for sequencing was CD4+ T cells from cultured PBMCs. The receptors originated from a human patient who received a liver transplant. Some of the T cells might come from the graft donor.

The rearrangement uses TRBV30 and TRBJ1-5; D call uncertain. Germline CDR1 reads GTSNPN; CDR2 reads SVGIG (reference sequence). Trimming removed 2 bases from V and 5 bases from J, with 10 bases in between. The CDR3 extends over 13 amino acids. This CDR3 is CAWSRALDQPQHF. CDR3 coding DNA: TGTGCCTGGAGTCGGGCCTTAGATCAGCCCCAGCATTTT.

This clone appeared a few times. The chain links TRBV6-1 to TRBJ2-1, with 9 bases matching TRBD1. Germline CDR1 reads MNHNS; CDR2 reads SASEGT. Trimming removed 5 bases from V and 9 bases from J; junction bases left unmatched: 8. CDR3 length: 14 amino acids. CDR3 coding DNA: TGTGCCAGCAGTCGGGACAGGGTTCAAGGTGAGCAGTTCTTC. This codes for CASSRDRVQGEQFF.

The chain employs TRBV19 and TRBJ1-6; TRBD1 might be the D (6 bases). The CDR3 length is 13 residues. Germline CDR1 is LNHDA and CDR2 is SQIVND (reference sequence). Trimming took 8 bases from V and 4 from J, leaving 9 bases between them. The CDR3 protein is CASRTEYNSPLHF. CDR3 DNA sequence: TGTGCCAGTCGGACAGAGTATAATTCACCCCTCCACTTT.

This chain uses TRBV6-5 with TRBJ1-2; maybe TRBD1 (5 bases). Germline V gene lookup returns CDR1 MNHEY and CDR2 SVGAGI. The CDR3 extends over 14 amino acids. V gave up 4 bases and J gave up 5 bases, with 14 bases separating them. The CDR3 sequence is CASSSTTGFYGYTF. CDR3 DNA sequence: TGTGCCAGCAGTTCGACAACAGGTTTTTATGGCTACACCTTC.

The rearrangement links TRBV21-1 to TRBJ2-1; TRBD1, the table's D call, lacks a check against the DNA. TRBV21-1 corresponds to a pseudogene. CDR3 length: 17 residues. In DNA, the CDR3 is TGTGCCAGCAGCAAAGATTCGAGACAGGACTCCTACAATGAGCAGTTCTTC. This translates into CASSKDSRQDSYNEQFF.

This clone qualifies as medium-sized. V and J are TRBV7-8 and TRBJ2-7; D is ambiguous. V lost 4 bases and J lost 2, with 12 bases in between. The CDR3 consists of 14 residues. Germline CDR1 is SGHVS and CDR2 is FQNEAQ. CDR3 sequence reads: CASSSHGGTYEQYV. CDR3 nucleotide sequence: TGTGCCAGCAGCTCTCACGGCGGTACCTACGAGCAGTACGTC.

V usage is TRBV7-2 and J usage is TRBJ2-2; 7 nucleotides match TRBD2. Germline CDR1 and CDR2: SGHTA and FQGNSA. V was clipped by 1 base and J by 0 bases; unmatched bases: 8. The CDR3 is 18 residues long. Here the CDR3 DNA reads TGTGCCAGCAGCTTAGGGGTTTCGGCGGGGGCGAACACCGGGGAGCTGTTTTTT. Translating gives CASSLGVSAGANTGELFF.

The CDR3 nucleotides read TGTGCCAGCAAGGAATACTCTGGAAACACCATATATTTT. Its protein product is CASKEYSGNTIYF. This chain joins TRBV6-1 and TRBJ1-3; D gene unclear. V lost 7 bases and J lost 0, with 7 bases in between. The germline V gene has CDR1 MNHNS and CDR2 SASEGT. There are 13 residues in the CDR3.

This clone was seen a few times. This chain uses TRBV11-2 with TRBJ1-1; D is unclear. Between the trimmed V and J ends, which lost 6 bases and 8 bases, there was a span of 19 bases. The germline gives CDR1 SGHAT, CDR2 FQNNGV. The CDR3 totals 14 residues. DNA for the CDR3: TGTGCCAGCAGTTCTGCATCCTCTTGGACCGAAGCTTTCTTT. Protein product: CASSSASSWTEAFF.

V usage is TRBV12-5 and J usage is TRBJ2-2; D ambiguous. V lost 2 bases, J lost 2 bases, and 9 bases lay in between. This CDR3 is built from 15 residues. Germline V gene data show CDR1 as LGHNT and CDR2 as FRNRAP. DNA of the CDR3: TGTGCTAGTGGTTTGTCGAACAGCAACACCGGGGAGCTGTTTTTT. Translating it yields CASGLSNSNTGELFF.

This clone is deemed medium-sized. The V and J genes are TRBV5-4 and TRBJ2-4, with 14 bases lining up with TRBD2. This CDR3 contains 18 residues. Trimming cost V 4 bases and J 0 bases; bases outside gene matches: 6. Germline loops: CDR1 SGHNT, CDR2 YYREEE (reference sequence). The CDR3 region has the DNA TGTGCCAGCAGCCCGACTAGCGGGGGGGCCGGAGCCAAAAACATTCAGTACTTC. Translation: CASSPTSGGAGAKNIQYF.

This clone was detected only a few times. The chain uses TRBV19 and TRBJ2-6; the D gene is possibly TRBD1 (6 bases). Germline assignment: CDR1 LNHDA and CDR2 SQIVND (reference sequence). This CDR3 contains 17 residues. The V end lost 4 bases, the J end lost 1 base, and 14 bases lay between the germline ends. The CDR3 DNA reads TGTGCCAGTAGTACAGGGGTTTTGGCTTCTGGGGCCAACGTCCTGACTTTC. Its translation is CASSTGVLASGANVLTF.

Worth noting for this clone: A much larger clone lies one base from this, so it may be a read error. The V and J genes are TRBV5-1 and TRBJ2-2; possibly TRBD1 for D (6 bases). CDR1 and CDR2 from the germline V gene are SGHRS and YFSETQ. V was clipped by 5 bases and J by 4 bases, with 18 bases between them. This CDR3 spans 16 amino acids. The chain's CDR3 is CASSRGTGRGTGELFF. For the CDR3, the DNA is TGCGCCAGCAGTAGGGGGACGGGGCGCGGCACCGGGGAGCTGTTTTTT.

The V call is TRBV12-5, the J call TRBJ2-3; 8 nucleotides agree with TRBD2. Per the germline V gene, CDR1 is LGHNT and CDR2 is FRNRAP. The CDR3 has 18 amino acids. With V trimmed by 4 bases and J by 6 bases, 18 bases remained unmatched. The CDR3 sequence is CASGSGASGFIMRDTQYF. The CDR3 DNA is TGTGCTAGTGGTTCGGGAGCTAGCGGGTTTATTATGAGGGATACGCAGTATTTT.

In its sample, this clone is medium-sized (0.01 to 0.1%). This chain joins TRBV28 and TRBJ2-7; 10 bases line up with TRBD1. This CDR3 is 15 amino acids long. Germline assignment: CDR1 MDHEN and CDR2 SYDVKM. Trimming removed 6 bases from V and 6 bases from J; junction bases left unmatched: 11. The DNA for the CDR3 is TGTGCCAGCAGCAGCCACGGGACAGGGGTGGTCGAGCAGTACTTC. It is translated as CASSSHGTGVVEQYF. The entire variable domain, with the rest obtained from reference TRBV28 and TRBJ2-7, is as follows: DVKVTQSSRYLVKRTGEKVFLECVQDMDHENMFWYRQDPGLGLRLIYFSYDVKMKEKGDIPEGYSVSREKKERFSLILESASTNQTSMYLCASSSHGTGVVEQYFGPGTRLTVT.

The V and J genes are TRBV5-1 and TRBJ2-3, with D tentatively TRBD2 (7 bases). Germline CDR1 is SGHRS and CDR2 is YFSETQ. Trimming took off 4 bases at V and 7 bases at J, with 22 bases between the two ends. The CDR3 contains 16 residues. The CDR3 DNA reads TGCGCCAGCAGCCCCACGGCGGGGGCAGGTAGAAATACGCAGTATTTT. Translation: CASSPTAGAGRNTQYF.

V is TRBV7-8 and J is TRBJ2-7; 9 nucleotides align to TRBD1. CDR3 length: 14 amino acids. Germline CDR1 SGHVS, CDR2 FQNEAQ. J lost 2 bases, V lost 5 bases, and 4 bases had no gene match. CDR3 sequence: CASSLGTGPYEQYF. Written as DNA, the CDR3 is TGTGCCAGCAGCCTCGGGACAGGGCCCTACGAGCAGTACTTC.

This clone was picked up many times. This same CDR3 is encoded by further DNA sequences in the sample. The chain uses TRBV7-2 and TRBJ2-5; 9 bases align to TRBD2. V gave up 2 bases and J gave up 5 bases; unmatched junction bases: 9. Germline V lookup: CDR1 SGHTA, CDR2 FQGNSA. The CDR3 loop spans 16 amino acids. The CDR3 DNA reads TGTGCCAGCAGCTTAATTCGCGGGGGGGCGGGCGAGACCCAGTACTTC. Translating gives CASSLIRGGAGETQYF. Looking up the rest from reference TRBV7-2 and TRBJ2-5 gives the full variable domain: GAGVSQSPSNKVTEKGKDVELRCDPISGHTALYWYRQSLGQGLEFLIYFQGNSAPDKSGLPSDRFSAERTGGSVSTLTIQRTQQEDSAVYLCASSLIRGGAGETQYFGPGTRLLVL.

This clone occurred a few times. The gene calls are TRBV5-1 and TRBJ2-1; the D gene is possibly TRBD1 (6 bases). Trimming stripped 4 bases from V and 6 bases from J, with 20 bases between. Germline lookup yields CDR1 SGHRS and CDR2 YFSETQ. The CDR3 sequence is 16 residues long. The CDR3 here is CASSPSLGQPINEQFF. Written as DNA, the CDR3 is TGCGCCAGCAGCCCGTCCCTCGGACAGCCTATCAATGAGCAGTTCTTC.

This clone was picked up a small number of times. J is TRBJ2-7 and V is TRBV7-7; 8 bases line up with TRBD1. CDR1 and CDR2 from the germline V gene are SSHAT and FNYEAQ (reference sequence). V was pared by 1 base and J by 10 bases, with 9 bases of the junction left unmatched. This CDR3 has 14 residues. CDR3 nucleotide sequence: TGTGCCAGCAGCTTAGGATTTACAGGGGGTGATCAGTACTTC. Its protein is CASSLGFTGGDQYF.

The V gene is TRBV11-2, the J gene TRBJ2-2; 8 nucleotides agree with TRBD2. V shed 5 bases, J shed 2 bases, and the junction held 10 bases outside the gene matches. The V gene's germline CDR1 is SGHAT and CDR2 FQNNGV. This CDR3 contains 17 residues. The CDR3 DNA follows: TGTGCCAGCAGCCATCAGGCCGGGAGGGGAAACACCGGGGAGCTGTTTTTT. The encoded protein is CASSHQAGRGNTGELFF.

The CDR3: CAITGQGSDTIYF. CDR3 sequence (DNA): TGTGCCATCACTGGCCAGGGGTCCGACACCATATATTTT. This chain connects TRBV10-3 to TRBJ1-3, with D possibly being TRBD1 (6 bases). In germline, CDR1 is ENHRY, CDR2 SYGVKD. V was clipped by 7 bases and J by 8 bases, with 15 bases between them. There are 13 residues in the CDR3.